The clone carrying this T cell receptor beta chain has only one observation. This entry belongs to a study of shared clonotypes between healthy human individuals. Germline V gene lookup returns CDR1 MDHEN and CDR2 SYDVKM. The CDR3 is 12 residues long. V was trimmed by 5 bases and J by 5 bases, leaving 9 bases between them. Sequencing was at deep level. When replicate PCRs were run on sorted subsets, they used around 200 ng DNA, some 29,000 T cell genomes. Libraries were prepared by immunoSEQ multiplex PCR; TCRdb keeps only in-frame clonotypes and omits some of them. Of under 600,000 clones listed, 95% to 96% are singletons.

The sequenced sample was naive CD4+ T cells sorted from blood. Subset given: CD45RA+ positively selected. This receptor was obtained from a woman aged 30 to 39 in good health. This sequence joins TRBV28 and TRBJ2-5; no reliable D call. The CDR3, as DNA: TGTGCCAGCAGTCCCCGCCAGGAGACCCAGTACTTC. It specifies CASSPRQETQYF.